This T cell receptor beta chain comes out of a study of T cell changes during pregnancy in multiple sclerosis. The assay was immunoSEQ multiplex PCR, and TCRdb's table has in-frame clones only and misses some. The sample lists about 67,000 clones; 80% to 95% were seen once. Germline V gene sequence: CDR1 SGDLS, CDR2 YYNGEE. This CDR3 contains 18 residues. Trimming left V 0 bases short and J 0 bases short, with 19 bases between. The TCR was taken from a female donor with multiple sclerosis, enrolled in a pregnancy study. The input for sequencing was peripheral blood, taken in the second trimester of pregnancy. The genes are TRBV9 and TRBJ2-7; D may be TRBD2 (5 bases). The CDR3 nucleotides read TGTGCCAGCAGCGTAGGGACTGGCGCAGTCCTGAGCTCCTACGAGCAGTACTTC. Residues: CASSVGTGAVLSSYEQYF.